The 18 T cell receptor beta chains below come from one sample, sequenced in a study of cytomegalovirus exposure and HLA in healthy donors. 60 Vbeta and 13 Jbeta primers were used in PCR. Measured with immunoSEQ multiplex PCR; TCRdb has only the in-frame clones, and not every one. Altogether 150,000 to 200,000 clones are present, more than 75% being singletons, with the ten largest covering approximately 0.87%. The sequencing sample was made of PBMCs. The receptors were sampled from a girl aged 2 to 10 in good health and CMV-seropositive.

This chain joins TRBV2 and TRBJ1-4; D is unclear. CDR1 and CDR2 from the germline V gene are SNHLY and FYNNEI. The CDR3 length is 14 residues. The V gene lost 4 bases and the J gene lost 8 bases, with 14 bases spanning the gap. The CDR3, as DNA: TGTGCCAGCAGTGTCGACAAACGCCGAGAAAAACTGTTTTTT. Encoded protein: CASSVDKRREKLFF.

The chain carries TRBV4-1 and TRBJ2-7, with TRBD1 matching over 11 bases. With V trimmed by 4 bases and J by 2 bases, 4 bases remained unmatched. Per germline, CDR1 MGHRA and CDR2 YSYEKL. This CDR3 region has 15 residues. The CDR3 DNA reads as TGCGCCAGCAGCCGCCCGGGACAGGGGGCCTACGAGCAGTACTTC. Translation: CASSRPGQGAYEQYF.

This chain uses TRBV29-1 with TRBJ1-1; no firm D call. The CDR3 runs 14 residues. The germline gives CDR1 SQVTM, CDR2 ANQGSEA. V dropped 5 bases and J dropped 0 bases, with 13 bases sitting between them. CDR3 amino acids: CSVRRVLMNTEAFF. The CDR3 nucleotides read TGCAGCGTTCGCCGGGTGCTGATGAACACTGAAGCTTTCTTT.

The V and J genes are TRBV2 and TRBJ1-2; D is uncertain. V shed 6 bases and J shed 5 bases, with 10 bases lying between them. CDR1 and CDR2 (germline): SNHLY, FYNNEI. The CDR3 spans 12 residues. The CDR3 spells CASREGDYGYTF. For the CDR3, the DNA is TGTGCCAGCAGGGAGGGAGATTATGGCTACACCTTC.

The chain uses TRBV9 and TRBJ2-3; D perhaps matches TRBD2 (7 bases). Trimming left V 0 bases short and J 4 bases short, with 12 bases between. Per the germline V gene, CDR1 is SGDLS and CDR2 is YYNGEE. The CDR3 totals 15 residues. In DNA form, the CDR3 reads TGTGCCAGCAGCGTAGGAGGGGGGGTTTCAGATACGCAGTATTTT. Its protein is CASSVGGGVSDTQYF. Filled out from reference TRBV9 and TRBJ2-3, the complete variable domain reads DSGVTQTPKHLITATGQRVTLRCSPRSGDLSVYWYQQSLDQGLQFLIQYYNGEERAKGNILERFSAQQFPDLHSELNLSSLELGDSALYFCASSVGGGVSDTQYFGPGTRLTVL.

This sequence joins TRBV30 and TRBJ1-5; 8 nucleotides align to TRBD1. V was pared by 5 bases and J by 3 bases, with 3 bases of the junction left unmatched. This CDR3 has 13 amino acids. The V gene's germline CDR1 is GTSNPN and CDR2 SVGIG (reference sequence). CDR3 protein: CAWGQGTNQPQHF. In nucleotides, the CDR3 is TGTGCCTGGGGACAGGGAACCAATCAGCCCCAGCATTTT.

The genes are TRBV9 and TRBJ2-1; 9 bases match TRBD2. With 4 bases clipped from V and 4 bases from J, the junction kept 9 bases outside the gene matches. The CDR3 length is 16 residues. Per germline, CDR1 SGDLS and CDR2 YYNGEE. CDR3 DNA sequence: TGTGCCAGCAGCCTTACCGGGACTAGCTTGTACAATGAGCAGTTCTTC. The encoded protein is CASSLTGTSLYNEQFF.

The chain employs TRBV14 and TRBJ2-1; the match to TRBD1 covers 7 bases. Germline lookup yields CDR1 SGHDN and CDR2 FVKESK. With 6 bases clipped from V and 7 bases from J, the junction kept 12 bases outside the gene matches. The CDR3 runs to 15 residues. Here the CDR3 reads CASSPTGSMKNEQFF. CDR3 in DNA: TGTGCCAGCAGTCCGACAGGGTCAATGAAAAATGAGCAGTTCTTC.

This clone was detected once. In nucleotides, the CDR3 is TGTGCCAGCAGCCACACCCTCAGGGCCCACTATGGCTACACCTTC. The encoded protein is CASSHTLRAHYGYTF. This chain joins TRBV14 and TRBJ1-2; tentative D call: TRBD1 (5 bases). Germline CDR1 SGHDN, CDR2 FVKESK. Trimming removed 3 bases at V and 3 bases at J, with 14 bases between. This CDR3 is built from 15 residues.

V and J are TRBV5-1 and TRBJ2-2; 7 bases map to TRBD1. Germline V CDR1 and CDR2: SGHRS, YFSETQ. This CDR3 spans 16 amino acids. The V segment lost 0 bases and the J segment 5 bases; nucleotides outside the gene matches: 7. CDR3 sequence (DNA): TGCGCCAGCAGCTTGGAGGGACAGCATGGTACCGGGGAGCTGTTTTTT. It translates to CASSLEGQHGTGELFF. The variable domain in full, completed from reference TRBV5-1 and TRBJ2-2, reads KAGVTQTPRYLIKTRGQQVTLSCSPISGHRSVSWYQQTPGQGLQFLFEYFSETQRNKGNFPGRFSGRQFSNSRSEMNVSTLELGDSALYLCASSLEGQHGTGELFFGEGSRLTVL.

This clone has a single count. CDR3 DNA: TGCGCCAGCAGCTACAGGGATTCCCGGGGCTACACCTTC. Protein: CASSYRDSRGYTF. The chain couples TRBV5-1 to TRBJ1-2; TRBD1 is a possible D gene (6 bases). The CDR3 length is 13 residues. Looked up from germline, CDR1 is SGHRS and CDR2 is YFSETQ. Trimming took 3 bases from V and 8 from J, leaving 14 bases between them.

The rearrangement links TRBV9 to TRBJ1-5; no firm D call. Trimming removed 2 bases from V and 1 base from J, with 10 bases in between. The CDR3 runs to 15 residues. From germline, CDR1 is SGDLS and CDR2 YYNGEE. The CDR3 DNA sequence: TGTGCCAGCAGCGTGGGCAGCCTCAGCAATCAGCCCCAGCATTTT. Its protein product is CASSVGSLSNQPQHF.

The chain has TRBV15 and TRBJ2-2; 8 bases fit TRBD1. Trimming removed 7 bases from V and 2 bases from J; junction bases left unmatched: 6. This CDR3 spans 15 amino acids. CDR1 LNHNV and CDR2 YYDKDF come from the germline V gene (reference sequence). The chain's CDR3 is CATKPGQVNTGELFF. CDR3 sequence (DNA): TGTGCCACCAAGCCGGGACAGGTTAACACCGGGGAGCTGTTTTTT.

The genes are TRBV5-4 and TRBJ2-4; weak D call: TRBD2 (5 bases). The CDR3 consists of 14 residues. Per the germline V gene, CDR1 is SGHNT and CDR2 is YYREEE (reference sequence). V was clipped by 0 bases and J by 6 bases, with 10 bases between them. This chain's CDR3 is CASSLGGVANIQYF. In nucleotides, the CDR3 is TGTGCCAGCAGCTTGGGGGGAGTTGCAAACATTCAGTACTTC.

This clone was detected a few times. The rearrangement links TRBV6-5 to TRBJ2-3; 8 bases map to TRBD2. V gave up 6 bases and J gave up 6 bases; unmatched junction bases: 11. The CDR3 runs 15 residues. The germline V gene has CDR1 MNHEY and CDR2 SVGAGI. CDR3 residues: CASRNGLAPWDTQYF. DNA of the CDR3: TGTGCCAGCAGAAACGGACTAGCCCCTTGGGATACGCAGTATTTT.

CDR3 in amino acids: CASSRLGGPNTEAFF. The CDR3 DNA is TGTGCCAGCAGCCGACTCGGTGGCCCAAACACTGAAGCTTTCTTT. The chain couples TRBV7-3 to TRBJ1-1; D is ambiguous. V was shortened by 5 bases and J by 2 bases, with 15 bases between the two germline ends. Germline values: CDR1 SGHTA, CDR2 FQGTGA. The CDR3 covers 15 residues.

This clone was recorded only once. The genes are TRBV2 and TRBJ1-5; 7 nucleotides line up with TRBD1. Germline CDR1 reads SNHLY; CDR2 reads FYNNEI. The junction had 7 bases not matched to a gene; V was cut back by 6 bases and J by 2 bases. The CDR3 spans 15 residues. This CDR3 reads CASRAGTEGNQPQHF. The CDR3, as DNA: TGTGCCAGCAGGGCCGGGACAGAGGGCAATCAGCCCCAGCATTTT.

J is TRBJ1-1 and V is TRBV10-3, with 9 positions matching TRBD1. CDR1 is ENHRY and CDR2 is SYGVKD in the germline V gene. V lost 6 bases to trimming and J lost 5 bases; unmatched junction nucleotides: 10. The CDR3 is 15 residues long. In nucleotides, the CDR3 is TGTGCCATCAGCCACCAACAGGGGGCGAAAACTGAAGCTTTCTTT. This gives the protein CAISHQQGAKTEAFF.